The source of this T cell receptor beta chain is a study of T cells after yellow fever vaccination. Study-wide points: Weaker overall, the secondary response nonetheless peaked faster (day 5 versus 15).

The V gene end was trimmed by 6 bases and the J gene end by 4 bases; junction bases not matched to a gene: 11. The CDR3 spans 15 residues. In germline, CDR1 is SNHLY, CDR2 FYNNEI. Points on this clonotype: The antigen is not known.

They built TCR cDNA with 5'RACE template switching, a step that put in a universal primer site and UMIs. One entry per CDR3 protein results from TCRdb running MiXCR on the 5' RACE reads. The data show approximately 580,000 distinct CDR3 sequences, around 16% seen once. The receptor's source is a man aged 18 to 30 who received the YFV17D yellow fever vaccine. The V and J genes are TRBV2 and TRBJ2-7; 8 bases line up with TRBD1. Sequenced material: PBMCs, taken 4 to 6 days after the first yellow fever vaccination. CDR3 amino acids: CASSGDRTKMYEQYV. CDR3 nucleotides: TGTGCCAGCAGCGGGGACAGGACTAAGATGTACGAGCAGTACGTC.